The 32 T cell receptor beta chains below come from one sample, sequenced in a study of blood T cell repertoires in COVID-19. The repertoire was sequenced with immunoSEQ multiplex PCR; TCRdb's copy has only in-frame clones and lacks some. Found here are about 170,000 clones, 65% to 85% of them singletons; the top ten hold approximately 11%. Sequencing was performed on peripheral blood. All receptors come from a man aged 70 or older with active or convalescent COVID-19.

This clone was seen a handful of times. The CDR3 spells CASSLVGDSWGGYTF. CDR3 nucleotides: TGTGCCAGCAGCTTGGTAGGGGACTCCTGGGGTGGCTACACCTTC. The gene calls are TRBV5-4 and TRBJ1-2; a possible D gene is TRBD1 (5 bases). V was trimmed by 0 bases and J by 7 bases, leaving 16 bases between them. Germline V gives CDR1 SGHNT, CDR2 YYREEE (reference sequence). The CDR3 runs to 15 residues.

DNA of the CDR3: TGTGCCAGCAGTTTGGGCCTCTCCTACGAGCAGTACTTC. The encoded protein is CASSLGLSYEQYF. The chain carries TRBV27 and TRBJ2-7; unclear D gene. The germline V gene encodes CDR1 MNHEY and CDR2 SMNVEV (reference sequence). V was clipped by 3 bases and J by 0 bases, with 6 bases between them. This CDR3 has 13 amino acids.

This chain joins TRBV10-1 and TRBJ2-2; D unclear. Germline values: CDR1 WNHNN, CDR2 SYGVQD (reference sequence). This CDR3 contains 13 residues. The V and J ends lost 4 bases and 1 base respectively, with 4 bases between them. In nucleotides, the CDR3 is TGCGCCAGCAGTGCCAAGAACACCGGGGAGCTGTTTTTT. Translated: CASSAKNTGELFF.

The chain couples TRBV10-3 to TRBJ2-7; 8 bases agree with TRBD1. Trimming took 6 bases from V and 3 from J; bases not matched to a gene: 13. The CDR3 consists of 16 residues. CDR1 is ENHRY and CDR2 is SYGVKD in the germline V gene. CDR3 amino acids: CAIRPAPDRGDYEQYF. Written as DNA, the CDR3 is TGTGCCATCAGACCCGCCCCCGACAGGGGAGACTACGAGCAGTACTTC.

As for this clone: Other DNA sequences in the sample encode the same CDR3. This chain uses TRBV30 with TRBJ1-1; maybe TRBD1 (5 bases). The CDR3 sequence is 14 residues long. Germline lookup yields CDR1 GTSNPN and CDR2 SVGIG (reference sequence). The V and J ends lost 3 bases and 5 bases respectively, with 16 bases between them. The CDR3 DNA sequence: TGTGCCTGGAGCGGACACGCGTCGGGTACTGAAGCTTTCTTT. Residues: CAWSGHASGTEAFF.

V usage is TRBV7-2 and J usage is TRBJ1-1; D might be TRBD1 (6 bases). Trimming cost V 11 bases and J 4 bases, with 20 bases left between them. The CDR3 consists of 14 residues. Germline CDR1 SGHTA, CDR2 FQGNSA. The CDR3: CAGRLRGGTTEAFF. The DNA for the CDR3 is TGTGCCGGCCGCCTTCGCGGGGGCACCACTGAAGCTTTCTTT.

The V and J genes are TRBV9 and TRBJ2-1; the D gene is possibly TRBD2 (5 bases). In germline, CDR1 is SGDLS, CDR2 YYNGEE. The V end was cut by 0 bases, the J end by 4 bases, with 8 bases between. CDR3 length equals 14 residues. The CDR3 nucleotides are TGTGCCAGCAGCGTAGTCGGGGAGTACAATGAGCAGTTCTTC. Its translation is CASSVVGEYNEQFF.

CDR3 DNA: TGCGCCAGCAGTGAGGCAGCGCTTAATGAAGCTTTCTTT. Translated: CASSEAALNEAFF. V is TRBV10-2 and J is TRBJ1-1, with unresolved D. Trimming cost V 2 bases and J 7 bases, with 11 bases left between them. The CDR3 loop spans 13 amino acids. Germline V gene sequence: CDR1 WSHSY, CDR2 SAAADI.

The V call is TRBV7-2, the J call TRBJ1-6; 9 bases are shared with TRBD1. The junction had 7 bases not matched to a gene; V was cut back by 1 base and J by 0 bases. Germline CDR1 and CDR2: SGHTA and FQGNSA. The CDR3 loop spans 19 amino acids. CDR3 coding DNA: TGTGCCAGCAGCTTAGACATCGGGACAGGGCTCTCCTATAATTCACCCCTCCACTTT. It yields the protein CASSLDIGTGLSYNSPLHF.

The genes are TRBV18 and TRBJ1-2, with 10 positions matching TRBD1. V trimming: 4 bases; J trimming: 7 bases; junction bases outside the gene matches: 9. Germline values: CDR1 KGHSH, CDR2 LQKENI. The CDR3 spans 15 residues. CDR3 sequence: CASSLPDRGAVGYTF. The CDR3, as DNA: TGTGCCAGCTCACTTCCGGACAGGGGGGCGGTTGGCTACACCTTC. Full variable domain (remainder filled in from reference TRBV18 and TRBJ1-2): NAGVMQNPRHLVRRRGQEARLRCSPMKGHSHVYWYRQLPEEGLKFMVYLQKENIIDESGMPKERFSAEFPKEGPSILRIQQVVRGDSAAYFCASSLPDRGAVGYTFGSGTRLTVV.

V is TRBV7-9 and J is TRBJ1-2; no definite D call. V was trimmed by 5 bases and J by 3 bases, leaving 4 bases between them. Germline V lookup: CDR1 SEHNR, CDR2 FQNEAQ (reference sequence). The length of the CDR3 is 11 residues. The CDR3 bases are TGTGCCAGCAGCCCGGACTATGGCTACACCTTC. It yields the protein CASSPDYGYTF.

The genes are TRBV6-2 or TRBV6-3 and TRBJ1-1; a possible D gene is TRBD1 (5 bases). This CDR3 has 15 residues. The V gene's germline CDR1 is MNHEY and CDR2 SVGEGT. The V and J ends lost 2 bases and 4 bases respectively, with 14 bases between them. The CDR3, as DNA: TGTGCCAGCAGTTACGGGGGGAGTTTTTCCACTGAAGCTTTCTTT. The encoded protein is CASSYGGSFSTEAFF.

V usage is TRBV6-2 or TRBV6-3 and J usage is TRBJ2-2; 8 bases match TRBD2. The CDR3 consists of 16 residues. CDR1 MNHEY and CDR2 SVGEGT come from the germline V gene. V dropped 4 bases and J dropped 0; count of bases not matched to a gene: 4. The CDR3 DNA sequence: TGTGCCAGCAGTTTGCCGGGAGGGGCGAACACCGGGGAGCTGTTTTTT. Its translation: CASSLPGGANTGELFF.

This chain links TRBV29-1 with TRBJ1-2; 8 bases map to TRBD1. The V segment lost 3 bases and the J segment 8 bases; nucleotides outside the gene matches: 8. The CDR3 has 13 residues. The germline gives CDR1 SQVTM, CDR2 ANQGSEA. The CDR3 reads CSVEGQAPGGYTF. The CDR3 nucleotides are TGCAGCGTTGAGGGACAGGCCCCGGGGGGCTACACCTTC.

V gene TRBV27 combines with J gene TRBJ1-1; TRBD1 matches at 11 bases. Germline V gene sequence: CDR1 MNHEY, CDR2 SMNVEV (reference sequence). J lost 1 base, V lost 0 bases, and 13 bases had no gene match. There are 20 residues in the CDR3. The CDR3 DNA is TGTGCCAGCAGTTTATCGAAAGGGACAGGGGGGTTCCATGGGAACACTGAAGCTTTCTTT. Translating gives CASSLSKGTGGFHGNTEAFF.

The chain recombines TRBV24-1 with TRBJ2-1, with 7 bases identical to TRBD2. This CDR3 spans 16 amino acids. Trimming cost V 4 bases and J 8 bases; bases outside gene matches: 13. The germline CDR1 and CDR2 sequences are KGHDR and SFDVKD. Here the CDR3 reads CATSDPRLAGPHEQFF. CDR3 nucleotides: TGTGCCACCAGTGACCCCCGACTAGCCGGTCCTCATGAGCAGTTCTTC.

The V and J genes are TRBV7-6 and TRBJ2-1, with 8 bases lining up with TRBD2. The J segment lost 4 bases and the V segment lost 0 bases, leaving 5 bases of the junction unmatched. Germline V gene data show CDR1 as SGHVS and CDR2 as FNYEAQ. The CDR3 consists of 16 residues. The CDR3 loop reads CASSLAGGGPYNEQFF. In nucleotides, the CDR3 is TGTGCCAGCAGCTTAGCCGGCGGGGGGCCATACAATGAGCAGTTCTTC.

The chain joins TRBV11-2 to TRBJ2-7, with D tentatively TRBD1 (6 bases). Germline V lookup: CDR1 SGHAT, CDR2 FQNNGV. Deletions cut 0 bases from V and 1 base from J, with 13 bases between. The CDR3 is 16 residues long. The CDR3 is CASSLEHTGNSYEQYF. CDR3 in DNA: TGTGCCAGCAGCTTAGAGCACACAGGGAATTCCTACGAGCAGTACTTC.

This clone has just a few counts. The rearrangement links TRBV30 to TRBJ1-2; 9 positions agree with TRBD1. Germline V gene data show CDR1 as GTSNPN and CDR2 as SVGIG (reference sequence). CDR3 length equals 13 residues. After removal of 7 bases from V and 3 bases from J, the junction contained 6 bases not matched to a gene. DNA for the CDR3: TGTGCCTTCCCGGACAGGGGAGACTATGGCTACACCTTC. As protein: CAFPDRGDYGYTF.

The rearrangement uses TRBV10-3 and TRBJ2-2; D unclear. Trimming left V 1 base short and J 0 bases short, with 15 bases between. The CDR3 is 18 amino acids. Germline values: CDR1 ENHRY, CDR2 SYGVKD. CDR3 residues: CAISEFLPNRANTGELFF. For the CDR3, the DNA is TGTGCCATCAGTGAGTTCCTCCCAAACAGAGCGAACACCGGGGAGCTGTTTTTT.

The sample holds one count of this clone. The CDR3 region is CASRNQGSDEQYF. CDR3 nucleotide sequence: TGTGCCAGCAGAAACCAGGGGAGCGACGAGCAGTACTTC. The chain is built from TRBV28 and TRBJ2-7; a possible D gene is TRBD1 (6 bases). Trimming took 6 bases from V and 5 from J, leaving 14 bases between them. This CDR3 has 13 residues. Germline V gene sequence: CDR1 MDHEN, CDR2 SYDVKM.

This CDR3 reads CASSGTAETQYF. CDR3 DNA sequence: TGTGCCAGCAGTGGGACTGCGGAGACCCAGTACTTC. The genes are TRBV6-6 and TRBJ2-5; D might be TRBD2 (6 bases). Per germline, CDR1 MNHNY and CDR2 SVGAGI (reference sequence). This CDR3 is built from 12 residues. V shed 5 bases and J shed 5 bases, with 9 bases lying between them.

The chain recombines TRBV9 with TRBJ2-3; a weak D match, TRBD2 (6 bases). V was clipped by 3 bases and J by 2 bases, with 16 bases between them. The CDR3 has 16 residues. From germline, CDR1 is SGDLS and CDR2 YYNGEE. The CDR3 is CASSATIAVPTDTQYF. Here the CDR3 DNA reads TGTGCCAGCAGCGCTACTATAGCGGTTCCCACAGATACGCAGTATTTT.

The chain couples TRBV7-7 to TRBJ2-5; D ambiguous. The germline gives CDR1 SSHAT, CDR2 FNYEAQ (reference sequence). There are 13 residues in the CDR3. V was cut by 4 bases and J by 5 bases, with 11 bases left in between. The DNA for the CDR3 is TGTGCCAGCAGCTCTCCCCCCTCCGAGACCCAGTACTTC. Its protein product is CASSSPPSETQYF.

The CDR3, as DNA: TGTGCCAGCAGCGCGACAGGGAAGCCCTACGAGCAGTACTTC. This sequence encodes CASSATGKPYEQYF. The genes are TRBV9 and TRBJ2-7; 7 nucleotides agree with TRBD1. The germline gives CDR1 SGDLS, CDR2 YYNGEE. Trimming at V came to 3 bases and at J to 2 bases, leaving 5 bases not matched to a gene. This CDR3 contains 14 residues.

The J gene is TRBJ2-6, the V gene TRBV7-2, with 7 nucleotides matching TRBD1. Germline assignment: CDR1 SGHTA and CDR2 FQGNSA. This CDR3 is 16 amino acids long. Trimming cost V 5 bases and J 0 bases; bases outside gene matches: 4. The DNA of the CDR3 is TGTGCCAGCAGCAGACAGGGCCTCTCTGGGGCCAACGTCCTGACTTTC. Protein product: CASSRQGLSGANVLTF.

About this clone: The same CDR3 also results from other DNA sequences found in this sample. J is TRBJ1-2 and V is TRBV28; D is unclear. The CDR3 loop spans 13 amino acids. Trimming removed 3 bases from V and 3 bases from J, with 8 bases in between. The germline CDR1 and CDR2 sequences are MDHEN and SYDVKM. This CDR3 is CASSFGGDYGYTF. The CDR3 coding sequence is TGTGCCAGCAGTTTCGGCGGCGACTATGGCTACACCTTC.

The chain links TRBV5-4 to TRBJ1-2; D is unclear. The germline CDR1 and CDR2 sequences are SGHNT and YYREEE (reference sequence). Between the trimmed V and J ends, which lost 6 bases and 0 bases, there was a span of 12 bases. There are 14 residues in the CDR3. The CDR3 bases are TGTGCCAGCACCACTAGGGTGGCTAACTATGGCTACACCTTC. It yields the protein CASTTRVANYGYTF. The full variable domain, rest sourced from reference TRBV5-4 and TRBJ1-2, is ETGVTQSPTHLIKTRGQQVTLRCSSQSGHNTVSWYQQALGQGPQFIFQYYREEENGRGNFPPRFSGLQFPNYSSELNVNALELDDSALYLCASTTRVANYGYTFGSGTRLTVV.

The chain joins TRBV7-6 to TRBJ2-3; TRBD2 is a possible D gene (5 bases). Germline CDR1 SGHVS, CDR2 FNYEAQ. CDR3 length: 15 amino acids. The V gene lost 5 bases and the J gene lost 2 bases, with 14 bases spanning the gap. The CDR3 here is CASSLGAALTDTQYF. As DNA, the CDR3 is TGTGCCAGCAGCCTCGGAGCGGCACTCACAGATACGCAGTATTTT.

This sequence joins TRBV7-2 and TRBJ2-3; TRBD1 agrees at 7 bases. This CDR3 is built from 16 residues. CDR1 SGHTA and CDR2 FQGNSA come from the germline V gene. The junction had 8 bases not matched to a gene; V was cut back by 5 bases and J by 0 bases. In DNA form, the CDR3 reads TGTGCCAGCAGCGGACCGGGACAGCCTAGCACAGATACGCAGTATTTT. It is translated as CASSGPGQPSTDTQYF. Full variable domain (remainder filled in from reference TRBV7-2 and TRBJ2-3): GAGVSQSPSNKVTEKGKDVELRCDPISGHTALYWYRQSLGQGLEFLIYFQGNSAPDKSGLPSDRFSAERTGGSVSTLTIQRTQQEDSAVYLCASSGPGQPSTDTQYFGPGTRLTVL.

V usage is TRBV6-6 and J usage is TRBJ2-7; possible D gene TRBD2, 5 bases. With 0 bases removed from V and 6 bases from J, the gap between germline ends came to 15 bases. CDR3 length equals 15 residues. In germline, CDR1 is MNHNY, CDR2 SVGAGI (reference sequence). In DNA, the CDR3 is TGTGCCAGCAGTTACTCGGCATCGACGGGGATCGAGCAGTACTTC. Translating gives CASSYSASTGIEQYF.

The chain links TRBV6-6 to TRBJ2-7; possibly TRBD2 for D (5 bases). This CDR3 spans 13 amino acids. Deletions cut 5 bases from V and 3 bases from J, with 11 bases between. The germline V gene encodes CDR1 MNHNY and CDR2 SVGAGI (reference sequence). CDR3 bases: TGTGCCAGCAGTACTAGTCCGCTCTACGAGCAGTACTTC. Its translation is CASSTSPLYEQYF.